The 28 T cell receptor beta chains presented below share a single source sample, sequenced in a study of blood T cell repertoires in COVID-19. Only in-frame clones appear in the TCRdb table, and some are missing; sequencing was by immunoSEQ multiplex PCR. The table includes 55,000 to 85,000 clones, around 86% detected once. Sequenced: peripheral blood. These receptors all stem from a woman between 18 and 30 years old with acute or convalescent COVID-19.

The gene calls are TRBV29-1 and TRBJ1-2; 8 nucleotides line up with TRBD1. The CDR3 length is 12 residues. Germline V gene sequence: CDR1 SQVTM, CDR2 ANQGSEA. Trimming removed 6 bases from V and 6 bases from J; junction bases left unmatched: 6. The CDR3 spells CSVVDRDHGYTF. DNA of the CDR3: TGCAGCGTCGTGGACAGGGATCATGGCTACACCTTC.

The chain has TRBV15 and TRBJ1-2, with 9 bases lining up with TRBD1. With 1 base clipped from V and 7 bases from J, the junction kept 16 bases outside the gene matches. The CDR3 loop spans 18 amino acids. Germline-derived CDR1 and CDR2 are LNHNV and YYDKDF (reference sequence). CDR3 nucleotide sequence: TGTGCCACCAGCAGAGGAAAGTTACAGGGGGCGAAGTTCGGTGGCTACACCTTC. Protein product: CATSRGKLQGAKFGGYTF.

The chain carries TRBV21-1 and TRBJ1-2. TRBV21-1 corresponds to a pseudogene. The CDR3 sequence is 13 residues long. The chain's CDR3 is CASSSGTPGGYTF. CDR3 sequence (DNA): TGTGCCAGCAGCTCTGGGACTCCGGGTGGCTACACCTTC.

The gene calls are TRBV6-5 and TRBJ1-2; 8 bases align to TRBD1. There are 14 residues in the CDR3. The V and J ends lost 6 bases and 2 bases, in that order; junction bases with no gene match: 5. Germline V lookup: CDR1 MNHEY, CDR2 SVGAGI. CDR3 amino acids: CASRRQGSNYGYTF. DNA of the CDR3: TGTGCCAGCAGACGACAGGGGTCCAACTATGGCTACACCTTC.

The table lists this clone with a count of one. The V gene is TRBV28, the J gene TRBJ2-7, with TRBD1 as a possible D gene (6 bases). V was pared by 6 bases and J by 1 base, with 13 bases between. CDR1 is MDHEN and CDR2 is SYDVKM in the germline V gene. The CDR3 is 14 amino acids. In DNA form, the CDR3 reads TGTGCCAGCAGACCACAGGGAGCATCCTACGAGCAGTACTTC. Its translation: CASRPQGASYEQYF.

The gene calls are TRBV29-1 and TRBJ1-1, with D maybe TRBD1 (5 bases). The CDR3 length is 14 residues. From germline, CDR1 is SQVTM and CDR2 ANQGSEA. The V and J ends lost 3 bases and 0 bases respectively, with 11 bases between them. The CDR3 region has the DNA TGCAGCGTTGACCGGGGGGTTTTGAACACTGAAGCTTTCTTT. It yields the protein CSVDRGVLNTEAFF.

CDR3 in amino acids: CASSLSSNTEAFF. CDR3 nucleotides: TGTGCCAGCAGCTTGTCATCGAACACTGAAGCTTTCTTT. This sequence joins TRBV5-5 and TRBJ1-1; D is unclear. CDR1 is SGHKS and CDR2 is YYEKEE in the germline V gene (reference sequence). This CDR3 comprises 13 residues. With 1 base removed from V and 1 base from J, the gap between germline ends came to 5 bases.

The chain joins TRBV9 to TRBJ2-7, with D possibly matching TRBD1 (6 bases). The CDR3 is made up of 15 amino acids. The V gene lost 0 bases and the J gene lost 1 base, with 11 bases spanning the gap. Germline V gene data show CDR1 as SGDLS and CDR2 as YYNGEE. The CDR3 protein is CASSVGGQSSYEQYF. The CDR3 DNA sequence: TGTGCCAGCAGCGTAGGGGGGCAATCTTCCTACGAGCAGTACTTC. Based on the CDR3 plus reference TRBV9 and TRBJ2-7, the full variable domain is DSGVTQTPKHLITATGQRVTLRCSPRSGDLSVYWYQQSLDQGLQFLIQYYNGEERAKGNILERFSAQQFPDLHSELNLSSLELGDSALYFCASSVGGQSSYEQYFGPGTRLTVT.

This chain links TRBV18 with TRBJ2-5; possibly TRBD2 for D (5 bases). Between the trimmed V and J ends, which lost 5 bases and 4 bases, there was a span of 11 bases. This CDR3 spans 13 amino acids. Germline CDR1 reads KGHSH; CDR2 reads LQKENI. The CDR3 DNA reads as TGTGCCAGCTCATCGGGATTGGGAGAGACCCAGTACTTC. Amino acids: CASSSGLGETQYF.

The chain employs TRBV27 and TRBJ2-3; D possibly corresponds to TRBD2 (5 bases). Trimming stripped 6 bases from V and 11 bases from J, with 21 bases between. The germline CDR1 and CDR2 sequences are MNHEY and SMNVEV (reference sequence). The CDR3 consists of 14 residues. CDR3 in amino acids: CASSPSPGPGRQYF. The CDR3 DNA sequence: TGTGCCAGCAGCCCCTCCCCGGGCCCGGGGAGGCAGTATTTT.

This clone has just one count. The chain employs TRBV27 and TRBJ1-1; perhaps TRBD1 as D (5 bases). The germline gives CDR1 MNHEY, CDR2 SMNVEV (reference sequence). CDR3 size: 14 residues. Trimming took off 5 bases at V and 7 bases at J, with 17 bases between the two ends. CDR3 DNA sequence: TGTGCCAGCAGTCTACTTGGGGGGGGAGGTGAAGCTTTCTTT. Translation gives CASSLLGGGGEAFF.

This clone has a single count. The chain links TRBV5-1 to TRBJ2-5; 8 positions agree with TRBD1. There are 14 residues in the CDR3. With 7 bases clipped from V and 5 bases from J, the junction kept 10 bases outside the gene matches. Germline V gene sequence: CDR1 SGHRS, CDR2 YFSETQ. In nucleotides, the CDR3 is TGCGCCAGCCATAGGACAGGGACACAGGAGACCCAGTACTTC. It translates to CASHRTGTQETQYF. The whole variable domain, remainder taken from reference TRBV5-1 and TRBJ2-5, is KAGVTQTPRYLIKTRGQQVTLSCSPISGHRSVSWYQQTPGQGLQFLFEYFSETQRNKGNFPGRFSGRQFSNSRSEMNVSTLELGDSALYLCASHRTGTQETQYFGPGTRLLVL.

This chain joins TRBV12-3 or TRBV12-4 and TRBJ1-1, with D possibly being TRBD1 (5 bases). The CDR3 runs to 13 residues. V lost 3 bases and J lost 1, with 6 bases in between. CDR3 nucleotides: TGTGCCAGCAGTTTCGGGGGGAACACTGAAGCTTTCTTT. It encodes CASSFGGNTEAFF.

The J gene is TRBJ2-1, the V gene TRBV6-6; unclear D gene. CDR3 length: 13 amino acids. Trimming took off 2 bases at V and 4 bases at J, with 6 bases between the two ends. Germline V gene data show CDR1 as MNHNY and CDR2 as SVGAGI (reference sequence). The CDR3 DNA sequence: TGTGCCAGCAGTTACGGGCTATACAATGAGCAGTTCTTC. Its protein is CASSYGLYNEQFF.

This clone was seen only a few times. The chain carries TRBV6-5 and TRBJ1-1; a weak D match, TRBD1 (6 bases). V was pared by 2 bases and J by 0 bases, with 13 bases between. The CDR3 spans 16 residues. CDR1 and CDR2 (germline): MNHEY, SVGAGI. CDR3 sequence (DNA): TGTGCCAGCAGTTACCGCGACAGGCTCTTGAACACTGAAGCTTTCTTT. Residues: CASSYRDRLLNTEAFF.

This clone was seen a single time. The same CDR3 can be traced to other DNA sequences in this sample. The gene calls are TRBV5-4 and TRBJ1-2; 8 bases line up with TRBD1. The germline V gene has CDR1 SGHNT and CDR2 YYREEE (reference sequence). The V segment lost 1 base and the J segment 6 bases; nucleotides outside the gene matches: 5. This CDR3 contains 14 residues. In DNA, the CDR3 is TGTGCCAGCAGCTTGTCCCAGGGGGCGGATGGCTACACCTTC. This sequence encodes CASSLSQGADGYTF.

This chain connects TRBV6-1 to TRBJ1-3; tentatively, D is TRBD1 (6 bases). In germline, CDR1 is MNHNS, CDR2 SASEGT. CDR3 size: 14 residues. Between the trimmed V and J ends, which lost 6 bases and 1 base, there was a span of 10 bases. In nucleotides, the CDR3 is TGTGCCAGCAGCCCACAGGGATCTGGAAACACCATATATTTT. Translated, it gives CASSPQGSGNTIYF.

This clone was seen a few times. The DNA of the CDR3 is TGTGCCAGCAATTCCTTGCGGGTAGGACGAAACACCATATATTTT. Its protein is CASNSLRVGRNTIYF. The chain employs TRBV28 and TRBJ1-3; D call uncertain. Germline V gene sequence: CDR1 MDHEN, CDR2 SYDVKM. Trimming pared 7 bases from V and 5 bases from J, leaving 18 bases between. This CDR3 is 15 amino acids long.

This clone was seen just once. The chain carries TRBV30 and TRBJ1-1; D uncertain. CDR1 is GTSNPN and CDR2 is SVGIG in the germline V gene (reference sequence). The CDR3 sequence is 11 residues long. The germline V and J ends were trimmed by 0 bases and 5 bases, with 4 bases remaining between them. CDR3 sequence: CAWSVQTEAFF. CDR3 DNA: TGTGCCTGGAGTGTACAAACTGAAGCTTTCTTT.

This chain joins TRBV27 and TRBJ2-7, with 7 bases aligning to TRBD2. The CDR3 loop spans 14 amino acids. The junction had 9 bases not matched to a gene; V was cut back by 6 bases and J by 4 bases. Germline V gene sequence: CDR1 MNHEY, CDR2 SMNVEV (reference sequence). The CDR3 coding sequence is TGTGCCAGCAGACTCTCTAGCGGCCTTTACGAGCAGTACTTC. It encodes CASRLSSGLYEQYF.

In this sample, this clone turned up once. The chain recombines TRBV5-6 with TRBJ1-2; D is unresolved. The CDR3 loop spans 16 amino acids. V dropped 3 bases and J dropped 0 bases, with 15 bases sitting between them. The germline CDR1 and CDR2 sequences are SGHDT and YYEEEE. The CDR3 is CASSSRAGGTNYGYTF. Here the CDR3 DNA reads TGTGCCAGCAGCTCTCGGGCGGGAGGGACTAACTATGGCTACACCTTC.

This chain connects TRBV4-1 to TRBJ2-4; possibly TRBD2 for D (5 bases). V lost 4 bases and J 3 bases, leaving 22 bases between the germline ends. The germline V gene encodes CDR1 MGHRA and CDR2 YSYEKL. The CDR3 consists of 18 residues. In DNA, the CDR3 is TGCGCCAGCAGCCCTCTCCCATTGACGGGGTACGACAAAAACATTCAGTACTTC. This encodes CASSPLPLTGYDKNIQYF.

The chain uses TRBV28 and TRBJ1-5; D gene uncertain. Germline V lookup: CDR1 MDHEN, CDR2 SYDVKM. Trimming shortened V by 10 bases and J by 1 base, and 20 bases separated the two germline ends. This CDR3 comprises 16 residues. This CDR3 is CATTSTGFLSNQPQHF. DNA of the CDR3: TGTGCCACCACTAGCACGGGGTTTTTAAGCAATCAGCCCCAGCATTTT.

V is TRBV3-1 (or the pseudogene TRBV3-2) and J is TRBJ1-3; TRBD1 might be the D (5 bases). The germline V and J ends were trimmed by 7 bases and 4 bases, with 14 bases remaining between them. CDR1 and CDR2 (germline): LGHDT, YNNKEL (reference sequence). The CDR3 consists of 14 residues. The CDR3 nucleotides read TGTGCCAGCACCCACGGGGGGATCGGAAACACCATATATTTT. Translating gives CASTHGGIGNTIYF.

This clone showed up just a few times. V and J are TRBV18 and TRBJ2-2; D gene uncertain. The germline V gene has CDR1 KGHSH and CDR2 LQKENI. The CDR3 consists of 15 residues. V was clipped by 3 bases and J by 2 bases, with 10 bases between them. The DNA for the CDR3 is TGTGCCAGCTCACCCACCGAGGTTAACACCGGGGAGCTGTTTTTT. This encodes CASSPTEVNTGELFF.

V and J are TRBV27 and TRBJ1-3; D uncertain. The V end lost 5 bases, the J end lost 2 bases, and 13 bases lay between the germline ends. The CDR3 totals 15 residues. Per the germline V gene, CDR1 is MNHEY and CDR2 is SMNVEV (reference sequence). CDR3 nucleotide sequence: TGTGCCAGCAGTCCCCGAGGGAACGCTGGAAACACCATATATTTT. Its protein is CASSPRGNAGNTIYF.

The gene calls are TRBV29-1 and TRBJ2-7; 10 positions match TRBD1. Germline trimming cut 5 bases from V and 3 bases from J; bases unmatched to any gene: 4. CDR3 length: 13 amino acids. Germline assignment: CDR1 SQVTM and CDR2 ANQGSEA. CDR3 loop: CSVWTGGLYEQYF. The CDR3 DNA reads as TGCAGCGTTTGGACAGGGGGACTCTACGAGCAGTACTTC.

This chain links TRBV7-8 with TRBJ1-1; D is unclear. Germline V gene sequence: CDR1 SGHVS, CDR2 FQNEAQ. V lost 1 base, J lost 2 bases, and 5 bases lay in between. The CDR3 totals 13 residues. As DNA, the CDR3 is TGTGCCAGCAGCTTAGTAGCCAACACTGAAGCTTTCTTT. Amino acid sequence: CASSLVANTEAFF.